This T cell receptor beta chain came from a study of control samples from healthy donors and cancer patients. The length of the CDR3 is 15 residues. Germline V CDR1 and CDR2: SGHAT, FQNNGV. The V end lost 6 bases, the J end lost 0 bases, and 12 bases lay between the germline ends. The protocol was immunoSEQ multiplex PCR, while the TCRdb copy is restricted to in-frame clones and leaves out a portion. This sample has roughly 69,000 clones, with 83% found just once. The material sequenced was blood. The V gene is TRBV11-2, the J gene TRBJ2-4; D not resolved. The receptor was derived from a man aged 55 to 69 in good health. DNA of the CDR3: TGTGCCAGCAGACCAAGTCGGTTAGCCAAAAACATTCAGTACTTC. It codes for CASRPSRLAKNIQYF. Complete variable domain (other parts from reference TRBV11-2 and TRBJ2-4): EAGVAQSPRYKIIEKRQSVAFWCNPISGHATLYWYQQILGQGPKLLIQFQNNGVVDDSQLPKDRFSAERLKGVDSTLKIQPAKLEDSAVYLCASRPSRLAKNIQYFGAGTRLSVL.